This TCR beta chain was documented in a study of cytomegalovirus exposure and HLA in healthy donors. Broader study findings: Later genetic work tied a missense DCLRE1C variant to beta-chain V and J trimming.

CDR1 is KGHSH and CDR2 is LQKENI in the germline V gene. The CDR3 totals 14 residues. V shed 6 bases and J 3 bases; nucleotides not matched to a gene: 7. Vbeta (60) and Jbeta (13) primers were used in the PCR. The table came from immunoSEQ multiplex PCR; TCRdb's copy has only in-frame clones and leaves some out. Of about 160,000 clones listed, approximately 72% are singletons. This clone was seen a few times. The antigen remains undetermined. The origin of this receptor is a female donor in good health and CMV-seronegative. This rearrangement joins TRBV18 to TRBJ1-1, with 7 nucleotides matching TRBD1. The material sequenced was PBMCs. CDR3 DNA sequence: TGTGCCAGCTCCCAGAGGGGGCGAGACACTGAAGCTTTCTTT. The encoded protein is CASSQRGRDTEAFF.